This T cell receptor beta chain was captured in a study of post-analysis software for immune sequencing data. Across the study: The study covered relapsing-remitting, secondary progressive and progressive-relapsing courses of multiple sclerosis.

General study findings and limits: Five or six TRBV segments, TRBV5-6, TRBV5-1 and TRBV20-1 among them, were found more frequent in patients than controls. The F measure placed samples prepared in the same batch into strongly shared clusters. The normalized Chao1 diversity of multiple sclerosis patients was significantly lower than that of controls.

Incorporated into the TCR beta cDNA libraries were unique molecular identifiers, which served to reduce PCR and sequencing biases. Each batch of roughly 1 to 10 million T cells produced roughly 500,000 cDNA molecules. From the PCR reads, TCRdb called clonotypes with MiXCR, one entry per CDR3 protein. The sample lists almost 700,000 distinct CDR3 sequences, approximately 60% occurring once. The CDR3 covers 13 residues. The V gene lost 6 bases and the J gene lost 10 bases, with 16 bases spanning the gap. The germline V gene encodes CDR1 SEHNR and CDR2 FQNEAQ (reference sequence). Worth noting for this clonotype: Its specificity is not known.

V and J are TRBV7-9 and TRBJ2-1; TRBD1 or TRBD2 may be the D gene (6 bases each). This TCR was sampled from a girl under 10 years old with multiple sclerosis. The specimen sequenced was blood. The CDR3 region is CASSRGGLSEQFF. CDR3 coding DNA: TGTGCCAGCAGTCGAGGGGGGCTTAGCGAGCAGTTCTTC.